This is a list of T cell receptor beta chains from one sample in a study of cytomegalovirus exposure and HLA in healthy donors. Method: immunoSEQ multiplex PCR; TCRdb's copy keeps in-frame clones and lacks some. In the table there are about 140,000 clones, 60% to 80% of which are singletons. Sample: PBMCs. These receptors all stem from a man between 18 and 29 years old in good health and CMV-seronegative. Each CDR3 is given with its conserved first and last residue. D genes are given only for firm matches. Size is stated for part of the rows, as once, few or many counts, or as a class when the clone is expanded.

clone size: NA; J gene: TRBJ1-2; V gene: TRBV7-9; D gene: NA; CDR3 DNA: TGTGCCAGCAGTCTCCAGGGGAAGGAGGGCTACACCTTC; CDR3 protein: CASSLQGKEGYTF
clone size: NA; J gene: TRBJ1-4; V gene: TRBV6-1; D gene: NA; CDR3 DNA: TGTGCCAGCAGTGAAGGGCCAACCGTTGATGAAAAACTGTTTTTT; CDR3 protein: CASSEGPTVDEKLFF
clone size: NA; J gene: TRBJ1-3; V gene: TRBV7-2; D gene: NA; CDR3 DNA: TGTGCCAGCAGCTTAGAAGGGTCAGGGATAACTGGAAACACCATATATTTT; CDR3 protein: CASSLEGSGITGNTIYF
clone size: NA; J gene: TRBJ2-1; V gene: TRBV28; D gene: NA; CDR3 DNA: TGTGCCAGCAGCCCGGACAGTAACAATGAGCAGTTCTTC; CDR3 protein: CASSPDSNNEQFF
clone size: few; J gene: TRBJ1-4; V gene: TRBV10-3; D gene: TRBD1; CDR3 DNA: TGTGCCATCAGCAGAACAGGGGGCGTTAATGAAAAACTGTTTTTT; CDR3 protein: CAISRTGGVNEKLFF
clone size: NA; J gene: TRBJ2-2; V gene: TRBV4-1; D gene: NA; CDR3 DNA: TGCGCCAGCAGCCAAGATCCGGGATCCGGGGAGCTGTTTTTT; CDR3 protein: CASSQDPGSGELFF
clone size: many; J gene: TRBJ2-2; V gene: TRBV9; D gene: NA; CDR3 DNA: TGTGCCAGCGATGGAGGGGTCAGCGGGGAGCTGTTTTTT; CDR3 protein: CASDGGVSGELFF
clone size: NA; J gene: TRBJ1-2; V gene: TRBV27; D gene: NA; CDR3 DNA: TGTGCCAGCAGCCCTGGACAGTTTTCGGGCTACACCTTC; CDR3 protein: CASSPGQFSGYTF
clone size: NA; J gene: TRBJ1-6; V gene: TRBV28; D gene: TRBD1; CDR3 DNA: TGTGCCAGCATTCCCGGACAGGGGAATTCACCCCTCCACTTT; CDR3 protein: CASIPGQGNSPLHF
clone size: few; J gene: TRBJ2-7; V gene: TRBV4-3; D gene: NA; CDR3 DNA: TGCGCCAGCAGCCCCAGCCACAGGTTTCCCTACGAGCAGTACTTC; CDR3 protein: CASSPSHRFPYEQYF
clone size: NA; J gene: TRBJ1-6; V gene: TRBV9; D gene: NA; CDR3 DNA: TGTGCCAGCAGCGTAGCCCCCTCGTATAATTCACCCCTCCACTTT; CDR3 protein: CASSVAPSYNSPLHF
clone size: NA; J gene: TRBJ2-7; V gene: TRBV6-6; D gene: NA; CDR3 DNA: TGTGCCAGCAGTTACTCGCAGGTTGTCGACGAGCAGTACTTC; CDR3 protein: CASSYSQVVDEQYF
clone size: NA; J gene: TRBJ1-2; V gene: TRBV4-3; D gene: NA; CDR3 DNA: TGCGCCAGCAGCCAACTTACAGGGACGAACTATGGCTACACCTTC; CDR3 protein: CASSQLTGTNYGYTF
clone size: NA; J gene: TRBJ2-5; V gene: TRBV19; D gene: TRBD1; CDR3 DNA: TGTGCCAGTAGTAACCCGGGACAGGGCAGGGAGACCCAGTACTTC; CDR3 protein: CASSNPGQGRETQYF
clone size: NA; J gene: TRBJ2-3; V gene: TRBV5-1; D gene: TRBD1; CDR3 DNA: TGCGCCAGCAGCGTCACAGGGGGCCCAGATACGCAGTATTTT; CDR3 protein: CASSVTGGPDTQYF
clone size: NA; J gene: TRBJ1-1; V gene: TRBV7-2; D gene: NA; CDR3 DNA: TGTGCCAGCAGCCCCGCAGGAGGGCGGAACACTGAAGCTTTCTTT; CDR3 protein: CASSPAGGRNTEAFF
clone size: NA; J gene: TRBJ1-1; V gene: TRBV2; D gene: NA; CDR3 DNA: TGTGCCAGCAGTGATCCCCGGGGAATGAACACTGAAGCTTTCTTT; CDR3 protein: CASSDPRGMNTEAFF
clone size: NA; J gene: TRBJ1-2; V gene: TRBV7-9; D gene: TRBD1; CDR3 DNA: TGTGCCAGCAGCTTAGGCGAGGGGGCGCATGGCTACACCTTC; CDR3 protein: CASSLGEGAHGYTF
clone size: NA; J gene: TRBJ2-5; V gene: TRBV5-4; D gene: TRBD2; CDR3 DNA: TGTGCCAGCACCCTCACGGGGCGGGGGGGCCGGGAGACCCAGTACTTC; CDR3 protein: CASTLTGRGGRETQYF
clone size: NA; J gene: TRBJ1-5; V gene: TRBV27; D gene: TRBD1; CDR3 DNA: TGTGCCAGCAGTTCCCGGACAGGGTTTAATCAGCCCCAGCATTTT; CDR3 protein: CASSSRTGFNQPQHF
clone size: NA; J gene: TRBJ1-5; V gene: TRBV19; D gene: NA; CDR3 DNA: TGTGCCAGTAGACCGACAGGCGGCCCAGGCCAGCCCCAGCATTTT; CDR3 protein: CASRPTGGPGQPQHF
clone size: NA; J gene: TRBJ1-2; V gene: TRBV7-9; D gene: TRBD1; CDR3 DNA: TGTGCCAGCAGCTTAGTAGGGGGGACAGGGGACTACACCTTC; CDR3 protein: CASSLVGGTGDYTF
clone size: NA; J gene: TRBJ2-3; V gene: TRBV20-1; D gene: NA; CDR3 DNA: TGCAGTGCTCCAGGGGATACGCAGTATTTT; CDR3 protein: CSAPGDTQYF
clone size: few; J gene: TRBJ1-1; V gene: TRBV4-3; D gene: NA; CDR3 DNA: TGCGCCAGCAGCCAAGATAGTTCGGGAAGTGAAGCTTTCTTT; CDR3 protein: CASSQDSSGSEAFF
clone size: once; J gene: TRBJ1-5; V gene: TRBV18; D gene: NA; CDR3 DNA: TGTGCCAGCTCACCATCAGGGGATCAGCCCCAGCATTTT; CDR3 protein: CASSPSGDQPQHF
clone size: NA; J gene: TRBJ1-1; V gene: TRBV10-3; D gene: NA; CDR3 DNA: TGTGCCATCAGAGAACAGGGGAACACTGAAGCTTTCTTT; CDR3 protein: CAIREQGNTEAFF
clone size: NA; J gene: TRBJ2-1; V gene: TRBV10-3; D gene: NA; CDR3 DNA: TGTGCCATCAGTGAGTTTTCGGGGAATGAGCAGTTCTTC; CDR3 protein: CAISEFSGNEQFF
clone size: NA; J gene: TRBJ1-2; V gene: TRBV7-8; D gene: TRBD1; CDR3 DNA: TGTGCCAGCAGGAAAACAGGGGACTATGGCTACACCTTC; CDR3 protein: CASRKTGDYGYTF
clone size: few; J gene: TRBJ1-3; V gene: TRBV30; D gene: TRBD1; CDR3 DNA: TGTGCCTGGAATCCCGGGGACAGTGGAAACACCATATATTTT; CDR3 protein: CAWNPGDSGNTIYF
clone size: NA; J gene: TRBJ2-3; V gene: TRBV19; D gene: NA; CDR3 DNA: TGTGCCAGTGGGCGTCCGCAGTATTTT; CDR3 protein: CASGRPQYF
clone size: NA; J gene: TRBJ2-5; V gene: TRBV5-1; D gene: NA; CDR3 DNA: TGCGCCAGCACCTCCGGGAGAGGCTTAACTCGGGAGACCCAGTACTTC; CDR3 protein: CASTSGRGLTRETQYF
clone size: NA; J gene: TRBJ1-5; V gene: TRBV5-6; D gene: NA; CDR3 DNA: TGTGCCAGCAGCCCCTGGGGAGTCAAGCAGCCCCAGCATTTT; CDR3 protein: CASSPWGVKQPQHF
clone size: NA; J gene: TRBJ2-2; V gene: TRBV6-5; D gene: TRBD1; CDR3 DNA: TGTGCCAGCAGACAACAGGGGGCTGAAACCGGGGAGCTGTTTTTT; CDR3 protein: CASRQQGAETGELFF
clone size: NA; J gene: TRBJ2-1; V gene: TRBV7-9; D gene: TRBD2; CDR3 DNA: TGTGCCAGCAGCCCAAGAGCGGGGGAGTACAATGAGCAGTTCTTC; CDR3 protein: CASSPRAGEYNEQFF
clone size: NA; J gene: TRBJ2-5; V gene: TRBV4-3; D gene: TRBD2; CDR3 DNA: TGCGCCAGCAGCCAAGGTCCAGCGGGGGGTCGAGAGACCCAGTACTTC; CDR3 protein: CASSQGPAGGRETQYF
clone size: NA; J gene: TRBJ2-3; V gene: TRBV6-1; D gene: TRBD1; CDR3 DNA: TGTGCCAGCAGCGGACAGGGTATAGATACGCAGTATTTT; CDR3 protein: CASSGQGIDTQYF
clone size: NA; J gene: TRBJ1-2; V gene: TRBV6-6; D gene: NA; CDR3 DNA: TGTGCCAGCAATAGGGACACCTTTAACTATGGCTACACCTTC; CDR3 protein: CASNRDTFNYGYTF
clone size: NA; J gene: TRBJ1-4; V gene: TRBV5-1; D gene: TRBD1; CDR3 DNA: TGCGCCAGCAGCTTCGGACAGGGGAGGGAAAAACTGTTTTTT; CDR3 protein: CASSFGQGREKLFF
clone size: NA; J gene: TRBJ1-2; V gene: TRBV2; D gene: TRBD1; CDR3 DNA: TGTGCCAGCAGAGGGGACAGCTCCTATGGCTACACCTTC; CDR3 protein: CASRGDSSYGYTF
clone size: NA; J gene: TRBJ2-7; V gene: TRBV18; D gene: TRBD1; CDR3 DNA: TGTGCCAGCTCACCCATGAGGGACAGTTACTACGAGCAGTACTTC; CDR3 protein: CASSPMRDSYYEQYF
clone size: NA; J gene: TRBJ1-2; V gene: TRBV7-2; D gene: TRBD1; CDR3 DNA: TGTGCCAGCAGCTCGACGGACAGGGGCGGCTACACCTTC; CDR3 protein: CASSSTDRGGYTF
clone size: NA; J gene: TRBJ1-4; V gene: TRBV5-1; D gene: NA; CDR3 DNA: TGCGCCAGCAGCTTAGGGGTCTCTAATGAAAAACTGTTTTTT; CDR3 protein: CASSLGVSNEKLFF
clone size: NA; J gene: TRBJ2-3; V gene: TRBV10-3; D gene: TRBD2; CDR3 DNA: TGTGCCATCAGTGACATACTAGCGGGGGGGCAGGATACGCAGTATTTT; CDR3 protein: CAISDILAGGQDTQYF
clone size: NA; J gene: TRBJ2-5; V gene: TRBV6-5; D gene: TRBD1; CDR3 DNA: TGTGCCAGCAGTTTGGACAGGGGAGAGACCCAGTACTTC; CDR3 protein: CASSLDRGETQYF
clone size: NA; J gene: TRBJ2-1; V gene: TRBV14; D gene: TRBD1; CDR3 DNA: TGTGCCAGCAGCCAGAGACAGGGGAATGCCGTACACAATGAGCAGTTCTTC; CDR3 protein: CASSQRQGNAVHNEQFF
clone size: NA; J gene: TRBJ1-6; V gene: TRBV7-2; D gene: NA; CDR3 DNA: TGTGCCAGCAGCTTAGAGGCAGGGGTAGGTTCACCCCTCCACTTT; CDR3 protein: CASSLEAGVGSPLHF
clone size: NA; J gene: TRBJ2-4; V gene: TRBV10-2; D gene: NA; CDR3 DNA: TGCGCCAGCAGGGACAGCCTAGCCAAAAACATTCAGTACTTC; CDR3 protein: CASRDSLAKNIQYF
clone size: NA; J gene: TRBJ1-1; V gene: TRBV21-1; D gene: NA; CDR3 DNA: TGTGCCAGCAGCTGCGTCCCCCTCTCACGACCGGGACCGGAGGGTGAAGCTTTCTTT; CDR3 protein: CASSCVPLSRPGPEGEAFF
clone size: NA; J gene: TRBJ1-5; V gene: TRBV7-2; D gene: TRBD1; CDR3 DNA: TGTGCCAGCAGCACCTCGGGACAGGGTCAGCCCCAGCATTTT; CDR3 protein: CASSTSGQGQPQHF
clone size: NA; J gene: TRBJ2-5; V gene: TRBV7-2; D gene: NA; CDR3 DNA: TGTGCCAGCAGCCCCCGGGGTCGGGGGGCAGGAGAGACCCAGTACTTC; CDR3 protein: CASSPRGRGAGETQYF
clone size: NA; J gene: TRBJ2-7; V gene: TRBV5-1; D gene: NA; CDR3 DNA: TGCGCCAGCAGTCAGACCACTAGCAGGAGCTCCTACGAGCAGTACTTC; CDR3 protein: CASSQTTSRSSYEQYF
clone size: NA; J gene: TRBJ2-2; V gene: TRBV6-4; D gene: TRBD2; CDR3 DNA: TGTGCCAGCAGTGACTTAGCGGGTACGAACACCGGGGAGCTGTTTTTT; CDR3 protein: CASSDLAGTNTGELFF
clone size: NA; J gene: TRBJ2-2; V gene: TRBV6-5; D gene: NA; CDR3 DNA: TGTGCCAGCAGTTACAACGGCAGGGTAGATACCGGGGAGCTGTTTTTT; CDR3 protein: CASSYNGRVDTGELFF
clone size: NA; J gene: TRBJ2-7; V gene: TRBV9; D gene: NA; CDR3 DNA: TGTGCCAGCAGCGTAGGAGAACTTCCCTACGAGCAGTACTTC; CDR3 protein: CASSVGELPYEQYF
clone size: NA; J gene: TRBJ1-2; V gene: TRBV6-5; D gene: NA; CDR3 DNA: TGTGCCAGCAGTTACGCGGGCAACTATGGCTACACCTTC; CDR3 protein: CASSYAGNYGYTF
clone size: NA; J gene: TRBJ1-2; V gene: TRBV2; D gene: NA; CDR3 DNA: TGTGCCAGCAGTGAACTACGAGGGCTCTATGGCTACACCTTC; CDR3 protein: CASSELRGLYGYTF
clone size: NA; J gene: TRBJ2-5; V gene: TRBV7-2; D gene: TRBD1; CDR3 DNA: TGTGCCAGCAGCGTATCCGGGACAGGGACAGAGACCCAGTACTTC; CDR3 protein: CASSVSGTGTETQYF